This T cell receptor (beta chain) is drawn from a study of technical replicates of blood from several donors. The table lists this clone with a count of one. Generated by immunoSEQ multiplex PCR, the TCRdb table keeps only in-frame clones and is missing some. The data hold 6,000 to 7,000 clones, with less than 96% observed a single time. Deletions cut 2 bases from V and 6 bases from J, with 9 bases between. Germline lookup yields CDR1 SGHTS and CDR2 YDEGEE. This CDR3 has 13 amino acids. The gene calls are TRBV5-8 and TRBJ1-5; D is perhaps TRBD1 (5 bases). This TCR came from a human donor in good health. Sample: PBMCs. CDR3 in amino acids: CASSFGGSQPQHF. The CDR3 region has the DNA TGTGCCAGCAGCTTCGGGGGTAGTCAGCCCCAGCATTTT.